The TCR beta chain described here comes from a study of neurological immune-mediated disorders. Study-wide points: HTLV-1-associated myelopathy led in TCR clonal expansion, while multiple sclerosis ranked lowest, below healthy controls.

The cDNA was generated by 5'RACE with 10-nucleotide random UMIs. Every sequencing run gave over 170 million TCR-beta sequences, taken from 15-18 subjects. MiXCR, run by TCRdb on the 5' RACE reads, gives a single entry per CDR3 protein. The table has 35,000 to 45,000 distinct CDR3 sequences, more than 6.5% seen once. Trimming removed 7 bases from V and 2 bases from J, with 12 bases in between. This CDR3 region has 14 residues. Germline CDR1 and CDR2: SQVTM and ANQGSEA. This clonotype has ten or more counts. Its antigen is not identified. Unsorted libraries were prepared from 2 million PBMCs that had been stored at -80 C.

The TCR comes from a woman aged 40 to 50 in good health. The chain links TRBV29-1 to TRBJ2-6; the D gene is possibly TRBD1 (6 bases). The material sequenced was PBMCs. The CDR3 sequence: CSAREGAGANVLTF. The CDR3 region has the DNA TGCAGCGCCCGCGAGGGGGCTGGGGCCAACGTCCTGACTTTC.